Sequencing of this TCR beta chain was carried out in a study of blood T cell repertoires in COVID-19. Across the whole study: Samples taken during acute and convalescent COVID-19 were collected in the United States, Italy and Spain. From T cells, B-cell-depleted T cells, or PBMCs came the material, which was cDNA or gDNA.

Profiled with immunoSEQ multiplex PCR; TCRdb holds only in-frame clones, not every one. Found here are about 210,000 clones, 83% of them singletons; the top ten hold 2% to 3%. The sample comprised peripheral blood. The TCR was taken from a middle-aged woman with active or convalescent COVID-19.

For the CDR3, the DNA is TGTGCCAGCAGCTTGGGGGCGGGACAGATGAACACTGAAGCTTTCTTT. Amino acid sequence: CASSLGAGQMNTEAFF. V gene TRBV5-6 combines with J gene TRBJ1-1, with TRBD1 identical over 7 bases. The CDR3 contains 16 residues. Germline values: CDR1 SGHDT, CDR2 YYEEEE. The trim removed 0 bases at V and 0 bases at J, leaving 5 bases unmatched.